This T cell receptor (beta chain) stems from a study of blood T cell repertoires in COVID-19. Study background: T cells, B-cell-depleted T cells, or PBMCs provided the cDNA or gDNA that served as material.

Original data processing: Nucleated cell counts were estimated from reference gene primer amplification. Sequencing used immunoSEQ multiplex PCR; TCRdb keeps in-frame clones, though not all of them. V and J calls and clone size come straight from that table; D and trimming were deduced from the DNA. The table lists a few hundred thousand clones, about 91% of them singletons. Trimming took off 5 bases at V and 0 bases at J, with 7 bases between the two ends. The length of the CDR3 is 13 residues. CDR1 is MNHEY and CDR2 is SMNVEV in the germline V gene (reference sequence). The study recruited people aged 18 to 89 years across under 25 US areas. Participants had their cohort set by participant-reported clinical history.

V gene TRBV27 combines with J gene TRBJ1-2; D is unclear. The origin of this receptor is a man aged 18 to 30 with acute COVID-19. The sample consisted of PBMCs or T cells enriched from blood (not recorded which). CDR3 DNA: TGTGCCAGCAGTAACACAGCTAACTATGGCTACACCTTC. Its protein product is CASSNTANYGYTF.